Below are 30 T cell receptor beta chains sequenced from a single sample in a study of vaccination and CD4 T cells after COVID-19. Regarding treatment: approximately 9-day PBMC culture with coronavirus spike peptide pools or control peptides (ViraFEST assay). For these TCRs, the target antigens are not known. Cultured CD4+ T cell DNA was sequenced using the Oncomine TCR Beta short-read assay. TCRdb analysed the PCR reads with MiXCR anew, one entry per CDR3 protein. The sample consists of about 19,000 distinct CDR3 sequences, just over 55% of them appearing once. The sequenced material came from CD4+ T cells from blood, cultured in vitro. These receptors came from a human donor who had recovered from COVID-19.

V usage is TRBV20-1 and J usage is TRBJ2-2; D gene ambiguous. The CDR3 runs to 13 residues. CDR1 and CDR2 (germline): DFQATT, SNEGSKA (reference sequence). Trimming pared 7 bases from V and 1 base from J, leaving 10 bases between. This CDR3 is CSGEKENTGELFF. The CDR3 region has the DNA TGCAGTGGAGAGAAAGAGAACACCGGGGAGCTGTTTTTT.

This sequence joins TRBV20-1 and TRBJ1-5; no definite D call. Germline values: CDR1 DFQATT, CDR2 SNEGSKA (reference sequence). The CDR3 covers 13 residues. Trimming removed 0 bases at V and 4 bases at J, with 7 bases between. The CDR3 bases are TGCAGTGCTAGAGATGGAAGGAATCAGCCCCAGCATTTT. Residues: CSARDGRNQPQHF.

This clonotype was observed a handful of times. The rearrangement links TRBV2 to TRBJ1-2; 9 bases match TRBD1. The CDR3 has 14 residues. V trimming: 7 bases; J trimming: 8 bases; junction bases outside the gene matches: 11. From germline, CDR1 is SNHLY and CDR2 FYNNEI. For the CDR3, the DNA is TGTGCCAGCATAGGAGCCGGGACAGGGTTCGGCTACACCTTC. The encoded protein is CASIGAGTGFGYTF. Full variable domain (rest looked up from reference TRBV2 and TRBJ1-2): EPEVTQTPSHQVTQMGQEVILRCVPISNHLYFYWYRQILGQKVEFLVSFYNNEISEKSEIFDDQFSVERPDGSNFTLKIRSTKLEDSAMYFCASIGAGTGFGYTFGSGTRLTVV.

CDR3 sequence: CASSLDRTGNSYEQYF. CDR3 DNA: TGTGCCAGCAGCCTAGACCGGACAGGGAACTCCTACGAGCAGTACTTC. The chain has TRBV12-3 or TRBV12-4 and TRBJ2-7; 8 bases map to TRBD1. The CDR3 totals 16 residues. Trimming took 6 bases from V and 0 from J; bases not matched to a gene: 10.

This chain uses TRBV20-1 with TRBJ2-3; the match to TRBD2 covers 12 bases. Looked up from germline, CDR1 is DFQATT and CDR2 is SNEGSKA (reference sequence). This CDR3 contains 18 residues. The V and J ends lost 1 base and 6 bases, in that order; junction bases with no gene match: 14. CDR3 residues: CSARVPSGGALESDTQYF. CDR3 in DNA: TGCAGTGCTAGAGTCCCTAGCGGGGGGGCCTTAGAATCCGATACGCAGTATTTT.

V gene TRBV7-2 combines with J gene TRBJ2-7; 9 bases fit TRBD2. Germline CDR1 reads SGHTA; CDR2 reads FQGNSA. V dropped 5 bases and J dropped 5; count of bases not matched to a gene: 16. The CDR3 is 17 residues long. The CDR3 DNA reads as TGTGCCAGCAGCCCCCAGTTGGTGGGCGGGAGGGCCGACGAGCAGTACTTC. It codes for CASSPQLVGGRADEQYF.

V and J are TRBV7-9 and TRBJ1-6, with D possibly TRBD1 on 6 matching bases. V shed 1 base and J shed 7 bases, with 8 bases lying between them. The CDR3 has 14 residues. Germline V gene sequence: CDR1 SEHNR, CDR2 FQNEAQ (reference sequence). The CDR3 region is CASSLEGGNSPLHF. The CDR3 region has the DNA TGTGCCAGCAGCTTAGAGGGGGGGAATTCACCCCTCCACTTT.

This chain uses TRBV19 with TRBJ1-2, with TRBD1 as a possible D gene (5 bases). V lost 6 bases to trimming and J lost 1 base, with 15 bases between them. The CDR3 contains 15 residues. CDR1 is LNHDA and CDR2 is SQIVND in the germline V gene (reference sequence). CDR3 coding DNA: TGTGCCAGTAGAAACTCAGGGCGGCGTAACTATGGCTACACCTTC. Translation: CASRNSGRRNYGYTF.

The chain is built from TRBV20-1 and TRBJ2-3; no clear D gene. Trimming cost V 1 base and J 3 bases, with 5 bases left between them. CDR3 length equals 12 residues. Germline CDR1 is DFQATT and CDR2 is SNEGSKA (reference sequence). The CDR3 here is CSARATTDTQYF. The CDR3 region has the DNA TGCAGTGCTAGAGCGACAACAGATACGCAGTATTTT.

By its share, this clonotype is medium-sized. The chain has TRBV6-1 and TRBJ2-7; TRBD2 agrees at 7 bases. J gave up 6 bases and V 5 bases, and 13 bases lay outside the gene matches. Germline CDR1 is MNHNS and CDR2 is SASEGT. The CDR3 is 15 amino acids. The CDR3 DNA sequence: TGTGCCAGCAGTAAAGGACTAGTGCTTCCTACCGAGCAGTACTTC. This gives the protein CASSKGLVLPTEQYF.

This clonotype has more than one count but fewer than ten. The CDR3 DNA sequence: TGTGCCAGCAGCCGGGGACGGCTAGACAATCAGCCCCAGCATTTT. This gives the protein CASSRGRLDNQPQHF. The gene calls are TRBV6-1 and TRBJ1-5; D is possibly TRBD1 (5 bases). Trimming removed 6 bases at V and 3 bases at J, with 15 bases between. The CDR3 runs to 15 residues. Per the germline V gene, CDR1 is MNHNS and CDR2 is SASEGT.

The chain is built from TRBV6-4 and TRBJ1-2, with TRBD1 matching 10 bases. Unmatched junction bases numbered 5, after V lost 6 bases and J lost 4 bases. Germline V gene sequence: CDR1 MRHNA, CDR2 SNTAGT. This CDR3 has 14 residues. CDR3 region: CASSQTGGGYGYTF. Written as DNA, the CDR3 is TGTGCCAGCAGCCAGACAGGGGGCGGCTATGGCTACACCTTC.

The chain uses TRBV20-1 and TRBJ2-3; D unclear. The CDR3 spans 12 residues. The germline V gene has CDR1 DFQATT and CDR2 SNEGSKA (reference sequence). Between the trimmed V and J ends, which lost 3 bases and 6 bases, there was a span of 10 bases. The CDR3 nucleotides read TGCAGTGCTAGCCCCGGCCGGGATACGCAGTATTTT. Translating gives CSASPGRDTQYF.

The chain uses TRBV20-1 and TRBJ2-4; 9 nucleotides align to TRBD2. The CDR3 contains 12 residues. With 3 bases clipped from V and 7 bases from J, the junction kept 1 base outside the gene matches. Germline CDR1 and CDR2: DFQATT and SNEGSKA (reference sequence). The CDR3 DNA is TGCAGTGCTAGGACTAGCGGCAACATTCAGTACTTC. It is translated as CSARTSGNIQYF.

The rearrangement joins TRBV19 to TRBJ2-3; 8 bases align to TRBD1. Germline CDR1 and CDR2: LNHDA and SQIVND (reference sequence). With V trimmed by 5 bases and J by 1 base, 5 bases remained unmatched. The CDR3 is made up of 15 amino acids. The CDR3 loop is CASSSGGGRTDTQYF. CDR3 DNA sequence: TGTGCCAGTAGTTCAGGGGGCGGCCGCACAGATACGCAGTATTTT.

This clonotype came up once. The rearrangement joins TRBV20-1 to TRBJ2-7, with 8 bases identical to TRBD1. This CDR3 is 12 amino acids long. The V segment lost 2 bases and the J segment 5 bases; nucleotides outside the gene matches: 2. Germline CDR1 and CDR2: DFQATT and SNEGSKA (reference sequence). The CDR3: CSARQDRDEQYF. The CDR3 nucleotides are TGCAGTGCTAGACAGGACAGGGACGAGCAGTACTTC.

Comments on this clonotype: The DNA is omitted, as the CDR3 cannot be located on it reliably, and the CDR3 follows TCRdb's listing. CDR3 amino acids: CSVGRGSGQDYGYTF. The rearrangement joins TRBV29-1 to TRBJ1-2; the D segment call TRBD1 is taken from the table without a DNA check. The CDR3 comprises 15 residues, both ends counted. From germline, CDR1 is SQVTM and CDR2 ANQGSEA.

This chain connects TRBV20-1 to TRBJ1-2, with 9 bases aligning to TRBD1. CDR3 length: 13 residues. CDR1 and CDR2 from the germline V gene are DFQATT and SNEGSKA (reference sequence). Trimming removed 2 bases from V and 6 bases from J; junction bases left unmatched: 4. The CDR3 protein is CSARRQGEDGYTF. As DNA, the CDR3 is TGCAGTGCTAGAAGACAGGGGGAGGATGGCTACACCTTC.

The genes are TRBV10-2 and TRBJ1-5; D gene ambiguous. The CDR3 sequence is 14 residues long. Germline V gene sequence: CDR1 WSHSY, CDR2 SAAADI. Trimming took off 0 bases at V and 7 bases at J, with 10 bases between the two ends. This CDR3 reads CASSESGYNQPQHF. For the CDR3, the DNA is TGCGCCAGCAGTGAGTCAGGGTATAACCAGCCCCAGCATTTT.

The rearrangement links TRBV4-2 to TRBJ1-6; 7 bases line up with TRBD1. CDR1 and CDR2 from the germline V gene are LGHNA and YNFKEQ. J lost 8 bases, V lost 1 base, and 2 bases had no gene match. The CDR3 length is 14 residues. CDR3 in DNA: TGTGCCAGCAGCCAAGGAGGGGGCGATTCACCCCTCCACTTT. Residues: CASSQGGGDSPLHF.

V and J are TRBV11-3 and TRBJ1-5; D is perhaps TRBD1 (6 bases). V lost 6 bases to trimming and J lost 1 base, with 13 bases between them. Germline loops: CDR1 SGHNT, CDR2 YENEEA. The CDR3 runs to 15 residues. Here the CDR3 DNA reads TGTGCCAGCAGAATACAGGGCTACAGCAATCAGCCCCAGCATTTT. Its translation is CASRIQGYSNQPQHF.

The chain uses TRBV6-5 and TRBJ2-7; possible D gene TRBD2, 5 bases. CDR1 and CDR2 from the germline V gene are MNHEY and SVGAGI. This CDR3 is 15 amino acids long. V was cut by 2 bases and J by 2 bases, with 13 bases left in between. Here the CDR3 DNA reads TGTGCCAGCAGTTACCGAGGGAGCTCCGCCTACGAGCAGTACTTC. Residues: CASSYRGSSAYEQYF.

The V and J genes are TRBV5-8 and TRBJ2-1, with D perhaps being TRBD1 or TRBD2 (5 bases each). Germline CDR1 and CDR2: SGHTS and YDEGEE. This CDR3 comprises 14 residues. V was pared by 4 bases and J by 4 bases, with 12 bases between. For the CDR3, the DNA is TGTGCCAGCAGCAACGAGGGGATTTACAATGAGCAGTTCTTC. Protein: CASSNEGIYNEQFF.

The CDR3 protein is CASSWEGAGTQYF. The CDR3 DNA follows: TGTGCCAGCAGTTGGGAGGGCGCGGGGACCCAGTACTTC. This rearrangement joins TRBV6-2 or TRBV6-3 to TRBJ2-5, with TRBD2 matching over 7 bases. Per germline, CDR1 MNHEY and CDR2 SVGEGT. The length of the CDR3 is 13 residues. The J segment lost 7 bases and the V segment lost 4 bases, leaving 6 bases of the junction unmatched.

V and J are TRBV19 and TRBJ1-5, with a tentative D call TRBD1 (5 bases). The ends were cut back, 3 bases at V and 3 bases at J, with 9 bases in the middle. The CDR3 consists of 14 residues. Germline CDR1 and CDR2: LNHDA and SQIVND (reference sequence). The CDR3 DNA follows: TGTGCCAGTAGTATGGGGGAGTTCAATCAGCCCCAGCATTTT. Its protein is CASSMGEFNQPQHF.

The V and J genes are TRBV5-1 and TRBJ1-1, with 7 bases lining up with TRBD1. The germline gives CDR1 SGHRS, CDR2 YFSETQ. The CDR3 loop spans 15 amino acids. Trimming cost V 4 bases and J 0 bases; bases outside gene matches: 6. The chain's CDR3 is CASSPGTAMNTEAFF. The CDR3 DNA reads as TGCGCCAGCAGCCCGGGGACAGCTATGAACACTGAAGCTTTCTTT.

This clonotype was detected a few times. The chain carries TRBV20-1 and TRBJ2-7; weak D call: TRBD2 (6 bases). CDR3 length equals 12 residues. Trimming took off 4 bases at V and 0 bases at J, with 7 bases between the two ends. Germline values: CDR1 DFQATT, CDR2 SNEGSKA (reference sequence). CDR3 DNA: TGCAGTGCTACCGGGGGCTCCTACGAGCAGTACTTC. Its translation is CSATGGSYEQYF.

Only a few counts were recorded for this clonotype. The chain joins TRBV7-8 to TRBJ1-3, with D possibly being TRBD1 (5 bases). Germline V gene sequence: CDR1 SGHVS, CDR2 FQNEAQ. The V and J ends lost 0 bases and 4 bases respectively, with 13 bases between them. The CDR3 is made up of 16 amino acids. CDR3 nucleotide sequence: TGTGCCAGCAGCTTAGCTGGCTCCCGGGGGGGAAACACCATATATTTT. Protein: CASSLAGSRGGNTIYF. The full variable domain, with the rest looked up from reference TRBV7-8 and TRBJ1-3, is GAGVSQSPRYKVAKRGQDVALRCDPISGHVSLFWYQQALGQGPEFLTYFQNEAQLDKSGLPSDRFFAERPEGSVSTLKIQRTQQEDSAVYLCASSLAGSRGGNTIYFGEGSWLTVV.

This chain uses TRBV28 with TRBJ2-3; 11 nucleotides line up with TRBD2. Germline-derived CDR1 and CDR2 are MDHEN and SYDVKM. The J segment lost 8 bases and the V segment lost 7 bases, leaving 14 bases of the junction unmatched. There are 16 residues in the CDR3. Written as DNA, the CDR3 is TGTGCCAGCACCTCTACTAGCGGGGGACCGTATGGTACGCAGTATTTT. This codes for CASTSTSGGPYGTQYF. Complete variable domain (other parts from reference TRBV28 and TRBJ2-3): DVKVTQSSRYLVKRTGEKVFLECVQDMDHENMFWYRQDPGLGLRLIYFSYDVKMKEKGDIPEGYSVSREKKERFSLILESASTNQTSMYLCASTSTSGGPYGTQYFGPGTRLTVL.

V and J are TRBV19 and TRBJ1-1, with unresolved D. The V end lost 1 base, the J end lost 2 bases, and 14 bases lay between the germline ends. The CDR3 contains 16 residues. Germline V gene lookup returns CDR1 LNHDA and CDR2 SQIVND (reference sequence). The CDR3 DNA reads as TGTGCCAGTAGTATAGTTTCTAGACGGGCTAACACTGAAGCTTTCTTT. It specifies CASSIVSRRANTEAFF. The full variable domain, completed using reference TRBV19 and TRBJ1-1, is DGGITQSPKYLFRKEGQNVTLSCEQNLNHDAMYWYRQDPGQGLRLIYYSQIVNDFQKGDIAEGYSVSREKKESFPLTVTSAQKNPTAFYLCASSIVSRRANTEAFFGQGTRLTVV.